This is a list of T cell receptor beta chains from one sample in a study of T cell responses to AZD1222 COVID-19 vaccine. Clones were sequenced by immunoSEQ multiplex PCR, and TCRdb holds only the in-frame ones, with some missing. The table includes 80,000 to 100,000 clones, roughly 84% detected once. Material: peripheral blood, obtained 28 days after the second AZD1222 dose. The receptors originated from an adult who received the AZD1222 COVID-19 vaccine. Both conserved end residues are part of each CDR3. D genes are given only for firm matches. Part of the rows lack a size; the others show once, few, many or a class for expanded clones.

DNA,CDR3,size,J,V,D
TGTGCCAGTAGTACACCGGGACTAGCTAATCTGGAGACCCAGTACTTC,CASSTPGLANLETQYF,.,TRBJ2-5,TRBV19,TRBD2
TGTGCCAGCAGTCAGGGACAGGGGAGCTCTGGGGCCAACGTCCTGACTTTC,CASSQGQGSSGANVLTF,.,TRBJ2-6,TRBV27,TRBD1
TGTGCCAGCAGCCAAGCGGCTAGCTCCCACTACGAGCAGTACTTC,CASSQAASSHYEQYF,.,TRBJ2-7,TRBV4-2,.
TGCGCCAGCAGCCAGACAGGGAACTATGGCTACACCTTC,CASSQTGNYGYTF,.,TRBJ1-2,TRBV4-1,TRBD1
TGCGCCAGCAGCCCAACAGGGAACACCGGGGAGCTGTTTTTT,CASSPTGNTGELFF,.,TRBJ2-2,TRBV5-1,.
TGTGCCAGCAGCTCCCGATTTCGGACAGGGGACTCTGGAAAACTGTTTTTT,CASSSRFRTGDSGKLFF,once,TRBJ1-4,TRBV3-1/TRBV3-2,TRBD1
TGTGCCAGCAGCCAAGGGAACCAGGGGGCTGAAGCTTTCTTT,CASSQGNQGAEAFF,.,TRBJ1-1,TRBV3-1/TRBV3-2,TRBD1
TGTGCCAGCAGCATAGGACAGGGGGCGCCAGTCTACACCTTC,CASSIGQGAPVYTF,once,TRBJ1-2,TRBV7-9,TRBD1
TGTGCCAGCTCACCACTGCGTTTGGCTAGCGCTAATGAGCAGTTCTTC,CASSPLRLASANEQFF,.,TRBJ2-1,TRBV18,.
TGTGCCAGCAGCGGCCGCGGGTGGGCGTCAGATACGCAGTATTTT,CASSGRGWASDTQYF,.,TRBJ2-3,TRBV3-1/TRBV3-2,.
TGCAGTGCTAGTTCGACTAGGAGCTCCTACAATGAGCAGTTCTTC,CSASSTRSSYNEQFF,.,TRBJ2-1,TRBV20-1,.
TGTGCCAGCAGCTTGGTGCAGACCACTGAAGCTTTCTTT,CASSLVQTTEAFF,.,TRBJ1-1,TRBV5-4,.
TGTGCCAGCACCCGGGACAGGGCGGCCACCGGGGAGCTGTTTTTT,CASTRDRAATGELFF,once,TRBJ2-2,TRBV7-2,TRBD1
TGTGCCAGCAGCTTAACCCCGGGTCAGGGGGAAGGTCTTTATGGCTACACCTTC,CASSLTPGQGEGLYGYTF,.,TRBJ1-2,TRBV11-2,TRBD1